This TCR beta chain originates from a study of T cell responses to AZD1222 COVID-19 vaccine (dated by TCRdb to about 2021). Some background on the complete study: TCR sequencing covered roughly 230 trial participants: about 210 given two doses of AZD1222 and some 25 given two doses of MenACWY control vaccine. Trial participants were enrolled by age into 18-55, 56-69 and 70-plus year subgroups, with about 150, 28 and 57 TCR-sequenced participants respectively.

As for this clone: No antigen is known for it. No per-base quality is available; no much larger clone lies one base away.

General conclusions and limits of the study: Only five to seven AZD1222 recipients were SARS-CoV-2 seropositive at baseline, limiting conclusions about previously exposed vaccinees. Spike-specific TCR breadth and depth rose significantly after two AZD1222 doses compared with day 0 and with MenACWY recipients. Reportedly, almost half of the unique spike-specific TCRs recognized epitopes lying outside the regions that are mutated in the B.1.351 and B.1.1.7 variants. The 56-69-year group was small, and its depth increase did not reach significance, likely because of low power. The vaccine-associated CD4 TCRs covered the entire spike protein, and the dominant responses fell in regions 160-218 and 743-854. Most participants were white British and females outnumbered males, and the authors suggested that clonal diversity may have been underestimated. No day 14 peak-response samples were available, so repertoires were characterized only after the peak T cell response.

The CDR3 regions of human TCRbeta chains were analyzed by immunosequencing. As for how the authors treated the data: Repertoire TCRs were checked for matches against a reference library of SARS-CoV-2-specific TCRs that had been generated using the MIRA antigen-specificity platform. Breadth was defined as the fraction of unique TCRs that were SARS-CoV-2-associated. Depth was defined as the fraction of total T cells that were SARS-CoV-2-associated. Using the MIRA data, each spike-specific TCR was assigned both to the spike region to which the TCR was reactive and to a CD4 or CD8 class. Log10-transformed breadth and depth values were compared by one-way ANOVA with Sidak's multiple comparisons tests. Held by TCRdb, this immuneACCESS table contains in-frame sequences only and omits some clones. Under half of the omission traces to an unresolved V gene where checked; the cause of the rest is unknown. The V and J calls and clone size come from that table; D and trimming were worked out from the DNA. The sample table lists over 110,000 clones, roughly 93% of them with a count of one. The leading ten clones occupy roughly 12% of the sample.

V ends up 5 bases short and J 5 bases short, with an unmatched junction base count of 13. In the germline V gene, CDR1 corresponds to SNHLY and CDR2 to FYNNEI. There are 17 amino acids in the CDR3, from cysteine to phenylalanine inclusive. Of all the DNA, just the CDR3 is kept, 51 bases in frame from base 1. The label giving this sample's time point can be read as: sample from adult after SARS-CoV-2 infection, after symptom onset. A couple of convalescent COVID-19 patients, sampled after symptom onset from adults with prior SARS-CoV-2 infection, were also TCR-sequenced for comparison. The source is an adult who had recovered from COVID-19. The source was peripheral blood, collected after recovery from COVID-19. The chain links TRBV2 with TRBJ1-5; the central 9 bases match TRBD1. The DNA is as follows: TGTGCCAGCAGTCACGAAGTGACAGGGGGTACTTATCAGCCCCAGCATTTT. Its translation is CASSHEVTGGTYQPQHF. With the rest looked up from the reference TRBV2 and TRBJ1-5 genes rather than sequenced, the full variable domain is EPEVTQTPSHQVTQMGQEVILRCVPISNHLYFYWYRQILGQKVEFLVSFYNNEISEKSEIFDDQFSVERPDGSNFTLKIRSTKLEDSAMYFCASSHEVTGGTYQPQHFGDGTRLSIL.